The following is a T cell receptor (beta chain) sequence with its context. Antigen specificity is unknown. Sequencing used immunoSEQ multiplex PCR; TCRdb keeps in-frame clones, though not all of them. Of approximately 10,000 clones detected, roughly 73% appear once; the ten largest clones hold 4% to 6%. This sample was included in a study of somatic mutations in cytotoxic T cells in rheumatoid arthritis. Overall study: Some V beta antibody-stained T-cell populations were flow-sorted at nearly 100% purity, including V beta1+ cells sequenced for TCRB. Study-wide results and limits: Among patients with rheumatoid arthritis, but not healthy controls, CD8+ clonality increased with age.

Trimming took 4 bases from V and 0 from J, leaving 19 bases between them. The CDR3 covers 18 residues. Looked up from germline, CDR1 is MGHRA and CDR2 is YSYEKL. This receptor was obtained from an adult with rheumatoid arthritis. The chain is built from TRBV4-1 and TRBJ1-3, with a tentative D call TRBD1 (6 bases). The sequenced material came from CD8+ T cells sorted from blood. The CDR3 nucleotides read TGCGCCAGCAGCCTCGATCGCAGGGGACTTAGCTCTGGAAACACCATATATTTT. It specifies CASSLDRRGLSSGNTIYF.